This T cell receptor beta chain was sequenced during a study of T cell responses to AZD1222 COVID-19 vaccine. Of note for this clone: Its antigen is unknown.

Study-level results: There were repertoire samples only from the period after the peak T cell response. White British people made up most donors, females outnumbered males, and clonal diversity was possibly underestimated. Increases in Spike-specific TCR breadth and depth were seen after two AZD1222 doses. Vaccine-associated CD4 TCRs ranged over spike, dominating at 160-218 and 743-854.

Clones were read by immunoSEQ multiplex PCR, and TCRdb kept only the in-frame ones, dropping some. The sample has 95,000 to 150,000 clones, about 93% seen once. The germline V and J ends were trimmed by 1 base and 0 bases, with 4 bases remaining between them. In germline, CDR1 is LNHNV, CDR2 YYDKDF (reference sequence). The CDR3 contains 14 residues. The starting material was peripheral blood, obtained 28 days after the second AZD1222 dose. This receptor was taken from an adult who received the AZD1222 COVID-19 vaccine. The chain links TRBV15 to TRBJ1-3; D gene uncertain. In nucleotides, the CDR3 is TGTGCCACCAGCAGAGCAGGCTCTGGAAACACCATATATTTT. Its protein product is CATSRAGSGNTIYF.